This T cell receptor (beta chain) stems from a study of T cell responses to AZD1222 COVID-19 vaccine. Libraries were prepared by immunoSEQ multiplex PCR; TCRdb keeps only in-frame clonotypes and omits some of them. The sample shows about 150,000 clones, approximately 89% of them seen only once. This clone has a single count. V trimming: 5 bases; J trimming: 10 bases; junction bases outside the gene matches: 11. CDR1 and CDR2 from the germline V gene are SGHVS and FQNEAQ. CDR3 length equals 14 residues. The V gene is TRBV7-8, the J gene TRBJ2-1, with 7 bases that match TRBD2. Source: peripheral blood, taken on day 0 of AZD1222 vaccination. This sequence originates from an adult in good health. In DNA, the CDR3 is TGTGCCAGCAGCCCCAAGCGGGACTTTCCCGAGCAGTTCTTC. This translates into CASSPKRDFPEQFF.